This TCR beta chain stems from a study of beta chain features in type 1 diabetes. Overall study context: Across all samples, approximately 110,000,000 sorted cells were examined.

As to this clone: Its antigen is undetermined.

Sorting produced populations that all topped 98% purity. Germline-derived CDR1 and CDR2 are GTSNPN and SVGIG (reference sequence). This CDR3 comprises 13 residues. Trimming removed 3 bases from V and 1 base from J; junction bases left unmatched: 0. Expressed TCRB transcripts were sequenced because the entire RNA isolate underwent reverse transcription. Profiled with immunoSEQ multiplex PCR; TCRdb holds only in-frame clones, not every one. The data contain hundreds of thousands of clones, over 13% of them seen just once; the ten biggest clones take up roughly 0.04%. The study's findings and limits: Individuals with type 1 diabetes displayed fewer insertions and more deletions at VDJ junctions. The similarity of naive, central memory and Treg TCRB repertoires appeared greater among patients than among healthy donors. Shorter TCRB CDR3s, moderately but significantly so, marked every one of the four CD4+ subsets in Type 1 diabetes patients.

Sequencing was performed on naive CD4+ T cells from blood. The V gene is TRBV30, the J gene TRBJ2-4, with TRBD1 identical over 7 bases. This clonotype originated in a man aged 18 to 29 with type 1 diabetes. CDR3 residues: CAWRDRAKNIQYF. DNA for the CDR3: TGTGCCTGGAGGGACAGGGCCAAAAACATTCAGTACTTC.